A single sample gave rise to the 26 T cell receptor beta chains below, sequenced in a study of molecular identifiers for immune sequencing clone quantification. In TCRdb, the PCR reads were re-called with MiXCR into one record per CDR3 protein. The profile shows around 40,000 distinct CDR3 sequences, 15% to 20% of them singletons. Material: naive CD8+ T cells from blood, with Jurkat cell RNA spiked in. Subset denoted: FACS-sorted CD8+CD4-CCR7+CD45RA+ naive T cells. The source is a human donor in good health. Some libraries in this study had Jurkat cell RNA spiked in.

The sample holds a few counts of this clonotype. V and J are TRBV19 and TRBJ2-1; 12 positions agree with TRBD2. Trimming at V came to 1 base and at J to 5 bases, leaving 6 bases not matched to a gene. The CDR3 totals 17 residues. CDR1 is LNHDA, CDR2 SQIVND, per germline (reference sequence). CDR3 loop: CASSIVGLAGSNNEQFF. The CDR3, as DNA: TGTGCCAGTAGTATAGTGGGACTAGCGGGTAGTAACAATGAGCAGTTCTTC.

Concerning this clonotype: The missing conserved phenylalanine or tryptophan at the end of this CDR3 makes a read error likely. This chain joins TRBV12-3 or TRBV12-4 and TRBJ2-3; D call uncertain. This CDR3 comprises 13 residues. CDR3 nucleotides: TGCGCCAGCAGTTTTGGCAGCACAGATACGCAGTATTCT. Protein: CASSFGSTDTQYS.

A note on this clonotype: A much bigger clone sits one base away, suggesting this may be a read error. The chain has TRBV27 and TRBJ1-1, with D unresolved. Germline CDR1 and CDR2: MNHEY and SMNVEV (reference sequence). The CDR3 totals 16 residues. CDR3 protein: CACSLRPSGPGTEAFF. CDR3 DNA sequence: TGTGCCTGCAGCCTCAGACCCTCCGGGCCGGGGACTGAAGCTTTCTTT.

This clonotype was observed many times. The chain recombines TRBV19 with TRBJ1-1; weak D call: TRBD1 (5 bases). The CDR3 consists of 14 residues. With 3 bases removed from V and 0 bases from J, the gap between germline ends came to 8 bases. The germline V gene has CDR1 LNHDA and CDR2 SQIVND (reference sequence). The CDR3 DNA reads as TGTGCCAGTAGTATTCCGGGACTGAACACTGAAGCTTTCTTT. This sequence encodes CASSIPGLNTEAFF.

This clonotype was seen at least ten times. The chain links TRBV9 to TRBJ2-3; 10 nucleotides agree with TRBD2. Germline loops: CDR1 SGDLS, CDR2 YYNGEE. This CDR3 is 17 amino acids long. Losses at the gene ends were 0 bases for V and 5 bases for J; bases not matched to a gene: 9. In DNA, the CDR3 is TGTGCCAGCAGCGTAGTAAGCGGGGGGGCCGAGGGAGATACGCAGTATTTT. Translating it yields CASSVVSGGAEGDTQYF.

The table lists this clonotype with many counts. This chain connects TRBV28 to TRBJ1-1; D possibly corresponds to TRBD1 (6 bases). V lost 5 bases to trimming and J lost 5 bases, with 18 bases between them. The CDR3 contains 15 residues. Germline loops: CDR1 MDHEN, CDR2 SYDVKM. In DNA, the CDR3 is TGTGCCAGCAGTGACTTTGACAGGAAGGGTACTGAAGCTTTCTTT. This translates into CASSDFDRKGTEAFF.

This clonotype was picked up many times. V is TRBV27 and J is TRBJ1-1; D might be TRBD1 (5 bases). V lost 5 bases and J lost 0, with 10 bases in between. The CDR3 runs 14 residues. Germline V gives CDR1 MNHEY, CDR2 SMNVEV (reference sequence). In DNA, the CDR3 is TGTGCCAGCAGTCTTCAGGGACTGAACACTGAAGCTTTCTTT. Residues: CASSLQGLNTEAFF.

The sample holds many counts of this clonotype. This chain links TRBV5-4 with TRBJ1-1; 9 bases line up with TRBD1. The V and J ends lost 9 bases and 5 bases, in that order; junction bases with no gene match: 14. The CDR3 extends over 15 amino acids. Germline loops: CDR1 SGHNT, CDR2 YYREEE (reference sequence). In nucleotides, the CDR3 is TGTGCCAACGGGGGGCCCGGGACAGGGAGTACTGAAGCTTTCTTT. This codes for CANGGPGTGSTEAFF.

This clonotype came up many times. The chain links TRBV7-3 to TRBJ2-1; 15 nucleotides line up with TRBD2. Germline trimming cut 4 bases from V and 8 bases from J; bases unmatched to any gene: 3. CDR1 is SGHTA, CDR2 FQGTGA, per germline. This CDR3 spans 15 amino acids. The CDR3 here is CASSSGLAGGHEQFF. For the CDR3, the DNA is TGTGCCAGCAGCTCGGGACTAGCGGGAGGCCATGAGCAGTTCTTC.

This clonotype showed up many times. DNA of the CDR3: TGCAGTGCTTCCCGGGAGGAAAGCTCCTACGAGCAGTACTTC. Its protein is CSASREESSYEQYF. The V call is TRBV20-1, the J call TRBJ2-7; 7 bases line up with TRBD2. CDR1 DFQATT and CDR2 SNEGSKA come from the germline V gene (reference sequence). V shed 5 bases and J 0 bases; nucleotides not matched to a gene: 7. The CDR3 has 14 amino acids.

This clonotype was counted many times. The genes are TRBV13 and TRBJ2-7; no firm D call. Trimming left V 0 bases short and J 6 bases short, with 6 bases between. This CDR3 comprises 12 residues. In germline, CDR1 is PRHDT, CDR2 FYEKMQ (reference sequence). The CDR3 DNA reads as TGTGCCAGCAGCTTAGGGCCCCTCGAGCAGTACTTC. Its translation is CASSLGPLEQYF.

Comment on this clonotype: One end of the junction varies from germline; a read error may be responsible. The chain combines TRBV5-5 with TRBJ1-3; a possible D gene is TRBD1 (5 bases). The germline V gene encodes CDR1 SGHKS and CDR2 YYEKEE (reference sequence). The CDR3 covers 14 residues. The CDR3 protein is CASSLADTRNGEDF. The CDR3, as DNA: TGTGCCAGCAGCTTGGCGGACACCCGAAATGGTGAAGATTTT.

Concerning this clonotype itself: One end of the junction is discordant with germline, which a read error may explain. CDR3 in DNA: TGTGCCGGCAGTTACCCCGGAGGCGTTCAGTACTTC. Encoded protein: CAGSYPGGVQYF. This sequence joins TRBV6-5 and TRBJ2-4, with D possibly TRBD2 on 5 matching bases. Per germline, CDR1 MNHEY and CDR2 SVGAGI. This CDR3 region has 12 residues.

At least ten counts were recorded for this clonotype. The rearrangement joins TRBV6-2 or TRBV6-3 to TRBJ2-3, with 8 bases that match TRBD2. This CDR3 has 14 residues. With 6 bases clipped from V and 1 base from J, the junction kept 3 bases outside the gene matches. Germline CDR1 MNHEY, CDR2 SVGEGT. The DNA of the CDR3 is TGTGCCAGCAGCCCGGGACTAGGCACAGATACGCAGTATTTT. This translates into CASSPGLGTDTQYF.

This chain uses TRBV30 with TRBJ2-3; D remains unclear. This CDR3 contains 13 residues. The V gene lost 2 bases and the J gene lost 2 bases, with 8 bases spanning the gap. Germline CDR1 and CDR2: GTSNPN and SVGIG (reference sequence). The CDR3: CAWSFGPTDTQYF. CDR3 bases: TGTGCCTGGAGTTTTGGACCCACAGATACGCAGTATTTT. The full variable domain, with the rest looked up from reference TRBV30 and TRBJ2-3, is SQTIHQWPATLVQPVGSPLSLECTVEGTSNPNLYWYRQAAGRGLQLLFYSVGIGQISSEVPQNLSASRPQDRQFILSSKKLLLSDSGFYLCAWSFGPTDTQYFGPGTRLTVL.

The genes are TRBV28 and TRBJ2-3; no reliable D call. Trimming cost V 3 bases and J 6 bases, with 13 bases left between them. The CDR3 has 14 amino acids. Germline V gene lookup returns CDR1 MDHEN and CDR2 SYDVKM. CDR3 nucleotide sequence: TGTGCCAGCAGTTTCCACCTTACGCCGGATACGCAGTATTTT. It codes for CASSFHLTPDTQYF.

The chain uses TRBV4-3 and TRBJ2-5; D assignment may be TRBD1 or TRBD2 (5 bases each). V lost 3 bases to trimming and J lost 2 bases, with 10 bases between them. The CDR3 spans 14 residues. CDR1 LGHNA and CDR2 YSLEER come from the germline V gene. CDR3: CASSQGPPQETQYF. The CDR3 DNA sequence: TGCGCCAGCAGCCAGGGACCGCCACAAGAGACCCAGTACTTC.

The table lists this clonotype with many counts. J is TRBJ1-5 and V is TRBV20-1; D not resolved. Trimming took 0 bases from V and 4 from J, leaving 16 bases between them. The length of the CDR3 is 16 residues. Germline V gene data show CDR1 as DFQATT and CDR2 as SNEGSKA (reference sequence). Here the CDR3 reads CSARDSQVPGNQPQHF. CDR3 coding DNA: TGCAGTGCTAGAGATAGTCAGGTCCCGGGGAATCAGCCCCAGCATTTT.

This chain joins TRBV7-8 and TRBJ2-1; 7 bases map to TRBD2. J lost 2 bases, V lost 0 bases, and 7 bases had no gene match. The germline CDR1 and CDR2 sequences are SGHVS and FQNEAQ. The CDR3 length is 17 residues. This CDR3 is CASSLAVFGTTYNEQFF. In DNA form, the CDR3 reads TGTGCCAGCAGCTTAGCGGTGTTCGGGACTACCTACAATGAGCAGTTCTTC.

This clonotype occurred many times. The V call is TRBV20-1, the J call TRBJ1-5; 8 nucleotides align to TRBD1. The V and J ends lost 0 bases and 7 bases, in that order; junction bases with no gene match: 11. Germline V CDR1 and CDR2: DFQATT, SNEGSKA (reference sequence). The CDR3 length is 16 residues. CDR3 sequence (DNA): TGCAGTGCTAGAGATCCCCAGGACAGGGTGGGGCAGCCCCAGCATTTT. Protein product: CSARDPQDRVGQPQHF.

Many counts were recorded for this clonotype. The rearrangement uses TRBV23-1 and TRBJ1-1; no clear D. TRBV23-1 is an ORF for which the function is uncertain. The CDR3 is 16 residues long. The V end lost 2 bases, the J end lost 5 bases, and 18 bases lay between the germline ends. CDR3 amino acids: CASSQPRKGGFTEAFF. CDR3 in DNA: TGCGCCAGCAGTCAACCCCGTAAGGGAGGGTTTACTGAAGCTTTCTTT.

This clonotype appeared many times. In DNA form, the CDR3 reads TGTGCCAGCAGCTCCGGACGGTCCTACGAGCAGTACTTC. Its translation: CASSSGRSYEQYF. The V call is TRBV5-4, the J call TRBJ2-7; D is undetermined. The CDR3 is 13 residues long. The V end was cut by 3 bases, the J end by 1 base, with 8 bases between. Germline-derived CDR1 and CDR2 are SGHNT and YYREEE (reference sequence).

Judged by abundance, this clonotype is medium-sized. V is TRBV5-5 and J is TRBJ2-3, with 13 bases aligning to TRBD2. CDR1 is SGHKS, CDR2 YYEKEE, per germline (reference sequence). Trimming removed 4 bases from V and 4 bases from J; junction bases left unmatched: 3. There are 15 residues in the CDR3. CDR3 nucleotides: TGTGCCAGCAGCCGGACTAGCGGGAGCGCAGATACGCAGTATTTT. It codes for CASSRTSGSADTQYF.

This clonotype occurred many times. The chain has TRBV19 and TRBJ2-7; a possible D gene is TRBD1 (6 bases). The CDR3 is 13 residues long. Between the trimmed V and J ends, which lost 11 bases and 4 bases, there was a span of 18 bases. Germline V CDR1 and CDR2: LNHDA, SQIVND (reference sequence). The CDR3 spells CAPTRGGGYEQYF. DNA for the CDR3: TGTGCCCCAACCAGAGGGGGTGGGTACGAGCAGTACTTC.

This clonotype was observed many times. The chain couples TRBV4-1 to TRBJ2-1; tentative D call: TRBD2 (5 bases). Between the trimmed V and J ends, which lost 1 base and 8 bases, there was a span of 18 bases. Germline CDR1 and CDR2: MGHRA and YSYEKL. The CDR3 loop spans 16 amino acids. The CDR3 reads CASSQGGNNLAYEQFF. The CDR3 nucleotides read TGCGCCAGCAGCCAAGGGGGAAACAACCTAGCTTATGAGCAGTTCTTC.

This clonotype was counted ten times or more. The chain joins TRBV3-1 to TRBJ2-7; 10 positions agree with TRBD2. CDR1 is LGHDT, CDR2 YNNKEL, per germline (reference sequence). This CDR3 spans 18 amino acids. V was clipped by 3 bases and J by 7 bases; unmatched bases: 18. The chain's CDR3 is CASSQHLGSSGSPGEQYF. CDR3 bases: TGTGCCAGCAGCCAGCATCTGGGGTCTAGCGGGAGCCCGGGTGAGCAGTACTTC.